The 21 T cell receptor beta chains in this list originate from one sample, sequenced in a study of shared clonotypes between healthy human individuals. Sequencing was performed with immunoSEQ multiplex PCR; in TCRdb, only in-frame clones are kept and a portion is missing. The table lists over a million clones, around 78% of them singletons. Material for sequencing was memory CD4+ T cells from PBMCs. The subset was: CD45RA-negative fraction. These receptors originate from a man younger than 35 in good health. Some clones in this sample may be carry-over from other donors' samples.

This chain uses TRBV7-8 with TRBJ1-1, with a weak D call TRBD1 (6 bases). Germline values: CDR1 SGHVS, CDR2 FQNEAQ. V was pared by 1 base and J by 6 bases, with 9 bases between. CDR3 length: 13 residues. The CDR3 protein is CASSLDRVAEAFF. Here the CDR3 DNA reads TGTGCCAGCAGCTTAGACAGGGTGGCTGAAGCTTTCTTT.

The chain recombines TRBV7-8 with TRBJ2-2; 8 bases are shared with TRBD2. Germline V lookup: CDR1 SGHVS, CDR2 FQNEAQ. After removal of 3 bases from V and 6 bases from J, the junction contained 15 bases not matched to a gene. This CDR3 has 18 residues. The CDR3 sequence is CASSFERPGLGTAGELFF. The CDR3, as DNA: TGTGCCAGCAGCTTCGAACGACCGGGACTAGGTACCGCCGGGGAGCTGTTTTTT.

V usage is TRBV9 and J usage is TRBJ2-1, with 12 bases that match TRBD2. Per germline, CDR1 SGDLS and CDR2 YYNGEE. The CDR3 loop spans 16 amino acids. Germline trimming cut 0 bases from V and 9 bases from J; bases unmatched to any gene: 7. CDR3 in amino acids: CASSVVTSGSVGEQFF. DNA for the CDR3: TGTGCCAGCAGCGTAGTGACTAGCGGGAGTGTGGGTGAGCAGTTCTTC.

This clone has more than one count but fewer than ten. The CDR3 DNA follows: TGCGCCAGCAGCTCCCAAGCGGGAGTCAGCGGGGAGCTGTTTTTT. Amino acids: CASSSQAGVSGELFF. The chain uses TRBV5-1 and TRBJ2-2; TRBD2 aligns across 8 bases. Germline V gives CDR1 SGHRS, CDR2 YFSETQ. V lost 3 bases to trimming and J lost 7 bases; unmatched junction nucleotides: 8. The CDR3 is made up of 15 amino acids.

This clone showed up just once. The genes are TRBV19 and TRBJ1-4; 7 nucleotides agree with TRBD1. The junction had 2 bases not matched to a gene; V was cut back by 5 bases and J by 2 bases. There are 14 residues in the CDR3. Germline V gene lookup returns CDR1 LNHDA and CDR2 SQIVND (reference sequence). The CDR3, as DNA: TGTGCCAGTAGTTACAGGGGTACTAATGAAAAACTGTTTTTT. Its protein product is CASSYRGTNEKLFF.

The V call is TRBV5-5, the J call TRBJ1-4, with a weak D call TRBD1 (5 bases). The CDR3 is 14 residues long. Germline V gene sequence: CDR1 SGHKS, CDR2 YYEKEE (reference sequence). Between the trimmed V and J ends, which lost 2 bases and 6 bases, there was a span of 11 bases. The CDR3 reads CASSFRVGDEKLFF. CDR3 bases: TGTGCCAGCAGCTTCAGGGTAGGGGATGAAAAACTGTTTTTT.

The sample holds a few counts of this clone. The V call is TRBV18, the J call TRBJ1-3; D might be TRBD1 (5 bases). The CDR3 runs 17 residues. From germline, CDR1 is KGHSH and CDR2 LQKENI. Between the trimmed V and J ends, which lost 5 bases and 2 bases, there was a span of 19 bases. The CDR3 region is CASSITGTGSTGNTIYF. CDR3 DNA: TGTGCCAGCTCAATCACAGGAACGGGCTCCACTGGAAACACCATATATTTT.

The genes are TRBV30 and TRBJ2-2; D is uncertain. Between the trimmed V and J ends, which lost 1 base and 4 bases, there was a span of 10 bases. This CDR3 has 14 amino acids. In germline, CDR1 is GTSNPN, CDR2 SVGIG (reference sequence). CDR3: CAWSARPLTGELFF. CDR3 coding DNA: TGTGCCTGGAGTGCCAGGCCGCTCACCGGGGAGCTGTTTTTT. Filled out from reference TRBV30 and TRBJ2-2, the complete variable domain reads SQTIHQWPATLVQPVGSPLSLECTVEGTSNPNLYWYRQAAGRGLQLLFYSVGIGQISSEVPQNLSASRPQDRQFILSSKKLLLSDSGFYLCAWSARPLTGELFFGEGSRLTVL.

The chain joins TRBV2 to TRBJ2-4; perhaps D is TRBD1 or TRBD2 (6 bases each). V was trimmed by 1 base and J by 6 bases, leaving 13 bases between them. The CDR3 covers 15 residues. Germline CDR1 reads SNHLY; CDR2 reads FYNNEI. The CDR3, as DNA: TGTGCCAGCAGTGAAGGGGGGGCAGCGGGAAACATTCAGTACTTC. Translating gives CASSEGGAAGNIQYF.

The CDR3 coding sequence is TGTGCCAGCAGTTTACAGGTCGGCGATGGCTACACCTTC. Translated, it gives CASSLQVGDGYTF. The chain links TRBV28 to TRBJ1-2, with unresolved D. The CDR3 sequence is 13 residues long. Germline V gives CDR1 MDHEN, CDR2 SYDVKM. The V end lost 2 bases, the J end lost 6 bases, and 10 bases lay between the germline ends.

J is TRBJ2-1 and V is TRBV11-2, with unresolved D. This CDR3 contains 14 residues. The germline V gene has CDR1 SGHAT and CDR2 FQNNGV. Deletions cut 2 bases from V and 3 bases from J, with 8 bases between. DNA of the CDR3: TGTGCCAGCAGCTTACAACAGAGCTACAATGAGCAGTTCTTC. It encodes CASSLQQSYNEQFF.

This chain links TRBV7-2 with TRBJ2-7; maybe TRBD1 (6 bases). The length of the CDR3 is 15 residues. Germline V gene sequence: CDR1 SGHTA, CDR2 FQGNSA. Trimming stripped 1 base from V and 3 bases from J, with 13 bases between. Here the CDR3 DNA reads TGTGCCAGCAGCTTAGAAGGACAGAACAACTACGAGCAGTACTTC. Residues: CASSLEGQNNYEQYF.

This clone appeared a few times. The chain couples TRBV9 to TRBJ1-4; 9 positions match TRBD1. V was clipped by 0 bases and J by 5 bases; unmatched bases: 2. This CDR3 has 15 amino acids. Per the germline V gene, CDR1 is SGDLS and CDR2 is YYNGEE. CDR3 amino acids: CASSVEGQGNEKLFF. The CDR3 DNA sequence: TGTGCCAGCAGCGTAGAGGGACAGGGAAATGAAAAACTGTTTTTT.

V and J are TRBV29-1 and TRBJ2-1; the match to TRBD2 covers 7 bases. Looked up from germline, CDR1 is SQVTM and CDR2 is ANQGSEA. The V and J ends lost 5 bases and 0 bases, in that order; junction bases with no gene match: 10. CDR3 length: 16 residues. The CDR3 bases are TGCAGCGTTTATTTTAGCGGGTCAAGCTCCTACAATGAGCAGTTCTTC. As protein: CSVYFSGSSSYNEQFF.

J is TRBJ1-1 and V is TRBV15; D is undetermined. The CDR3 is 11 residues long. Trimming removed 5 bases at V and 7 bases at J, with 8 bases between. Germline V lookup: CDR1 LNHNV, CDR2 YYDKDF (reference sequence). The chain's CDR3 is CATSYEGEAFF. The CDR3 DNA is TGTGCCACCAGCTATGAGGGTGAAGCTTTCTTT.

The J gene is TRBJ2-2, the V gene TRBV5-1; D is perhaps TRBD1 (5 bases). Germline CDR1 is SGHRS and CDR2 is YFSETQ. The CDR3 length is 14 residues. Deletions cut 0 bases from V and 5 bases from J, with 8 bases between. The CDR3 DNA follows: TGCGCCAGCAGCTTGGACAGGTTTACCGGGGAGCTGTTTTTT. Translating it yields CASSLDRFTGELFF.

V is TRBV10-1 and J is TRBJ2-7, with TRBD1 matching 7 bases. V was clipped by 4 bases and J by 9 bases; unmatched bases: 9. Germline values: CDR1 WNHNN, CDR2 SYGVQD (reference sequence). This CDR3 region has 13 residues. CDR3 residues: CASSGTGTQRQYF. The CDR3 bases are TGCGCCAGCAGTGGGACAGGCACCCAGCGGCAGTACTTC.

CDR3 region: CASSGGTATSYEQYF. The CDR3 DNA follows: TGTGCCAGCAGCGGTGGGACAGCTACCTCCTACGAGCAGTACTTC. The chain carries TRBV5-6 and TRBJ2-7; 7 nucleotides agree with TRBD1. Germline CDR1 SGHDT, CDR2 YYEEEE. The V segment lost 4 bases and the J segment 0 bases; nucleotides outside the gene matches: 7. This CDR3 comprises 15 residues.

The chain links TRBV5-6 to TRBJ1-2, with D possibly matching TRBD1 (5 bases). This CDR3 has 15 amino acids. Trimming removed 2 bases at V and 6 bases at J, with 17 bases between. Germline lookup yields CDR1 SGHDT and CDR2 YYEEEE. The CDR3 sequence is CASSFRGGGLNGYTF. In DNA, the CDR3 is TGTGCCAGCAGCTTTAGGGGAGGTGGGCTGAATGGCTACACCTTC.

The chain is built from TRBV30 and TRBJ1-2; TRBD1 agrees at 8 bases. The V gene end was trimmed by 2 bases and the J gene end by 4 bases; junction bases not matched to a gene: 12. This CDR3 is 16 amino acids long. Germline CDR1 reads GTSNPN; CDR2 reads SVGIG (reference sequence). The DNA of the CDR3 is TGTGCCTGGAGTATAGGCAGGGGGCCGCCATCCTATGGCTACACCTTC. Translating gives CAWSIGRGPPSYGYTF.

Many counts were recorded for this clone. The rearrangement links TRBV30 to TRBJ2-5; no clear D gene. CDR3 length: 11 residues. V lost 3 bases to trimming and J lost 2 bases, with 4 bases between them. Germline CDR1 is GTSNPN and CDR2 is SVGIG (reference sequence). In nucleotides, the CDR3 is TGTGCCTGGAGGTCTCAAGAGACCCAGTACTTC. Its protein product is CAWRSQETQYF.